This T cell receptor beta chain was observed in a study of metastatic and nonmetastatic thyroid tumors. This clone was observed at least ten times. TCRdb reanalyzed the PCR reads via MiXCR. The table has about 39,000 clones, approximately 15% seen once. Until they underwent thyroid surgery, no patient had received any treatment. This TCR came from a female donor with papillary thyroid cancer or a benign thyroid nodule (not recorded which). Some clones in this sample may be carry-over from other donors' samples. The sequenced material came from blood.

CDR3 nucleotides: TGTGCCAGCAGCCAAGGGAGCGGGAGCTCCGTCGGGGAGCTGTTTTTT. It yields the protein CASSQGSGSSVGELFF. V gene TRBV3-1 combines with J gene TRBJ2-2; 8 bases match TRBD2. Germline values: CDR1 LGHDT, CDR2 YNNKEL (reference sequence). The CDR3 is 16 amino acids. The V segment lost 1 base and the J segment 7 bases; nucleotides outside the gene matches: 8.